Listed below are T cell receptor beta chains from one sample, sequenced in a study of neurological immune-mediated disorders. TCRdb itself ran the 5' RACE reads through MiXCR, one entry per CDR3 protein. The sample lists about 40,000 distinct CDR3 sequences; over 2% were seen once. The source material was PBMCs. The source of these receptors is a man in his fifties or sixties with multiple sclerosis. The CDR3 runs from the conserved cysteine through the conserved F or W. The order of the fields is CDR3 DNA, CDR3 protein, clone size, J gene, CDR3 length, D gene, V gene. A D gene is named only where the DNA matches it firmly. The size entry is marked missing in some rows and otherwise reads once, few, many or a size class.

TGTGCCAGCAGCCAAGCAGCGGGGGCCCCGACCCAGTACTTC CASSQAAGAPTQYF many TRBJ2-5 14 TRBD2 TRBV3-1
TGCAGTGCTAGTCTCGGACCATTCACAGATACGCAGTATTTT CSASLGPFTDTQYF medium-sized TRBJ2-3 14 NA TRBV20-1
TGTGCCAGCAGTGAGACGGGGATCGTCGGGGGTACAGATACGCAGTATTTT CASSETGIVGGTDTQYF many TRBJ2-3 17 NA TRBV6-1
TGTGCCAGCAGGGGGACTAGCTCCACCGGGGAGCTGTTTTTT CASRGTSSTGELFF NA TRBJ2-2 14 TRBD2 TRBV2
TGTGCCAGCAGCAGGCCACTGTATGGCTACACCTTC CASSRPLYGYTF many TRBJ1-2 12 NA TRBV28
TGCAGCGTTCGGGACGGATTTTACACTGAAGCTTTCTTT CSVRDGFYTEAFF many TRBJ1-1 13 NA TRBV29-1
TGTGCCAGCAGTTTGGGGATAGAGCAGTTCTTC CASSLGIEQFF many TRBJ2-1 11 NA TRBV12-3/TRBV12-4
TGTGCCGCCCCGGTTCGGGAACCTGGAAACACCATATATTTT CAAPVREPGNTIYF many TRBJ1-3 14 NA TRBV7-9
TGTGCCATCAACAGCAGACCAGGCCGGACACAAGGTTTCGAGCAGTACTTC CAINSRPGRTQGFEQYF many TRBJ2-7 17 NA TRBV15
TGCAGCGTTGACGGCGGGGGGGCCGCGGCGCAGTATTTT CSVDGGGAAAQYF many TRBJ2-3 13 TRBD2 TRBV29-1
TGCAGCGTCGACGATGGACCGCCGGAAGGCTACACCTTC CSVDDGPPEGYTF many TRBJ1-2 13 NA TRBV29-1
TGTGCCAGCAGCTTACAGTCTGGGGCCAACGTCCTGACTTTC CASSLQSGANVLTF many TRBJ2-6 14 NA TRBV7-9
TGCAGTGCTAGAGGTGAGGGGGCCCGTTCACCCCTCCACTTT CSARGEGARSPLHF many TRBJ1-6 14 TRBD1 TRBV20-1
TGCGCCAGCAGCCTGGACGCCGGCAAAGGGTCACCCCTCAACTTT CASSLDAGKGSPLNF many TRBJ1-6 15 NA TRBV4-1
TGTGCCAGCTCACCAATCGAGGGACGCCAAGAGACCCAGTACTTC CASSPIEGRQETQYF many TRBJ2-5 15 NA TRBV18
TGCGCCAGCAGCCAAGGGGCGGGACAGAATCAAGAGACCCAGTACTTC CASSQGAGQNQETQYF many TRBJ2-5 16 NA TRBV4-1
TGTGCCAGCAGGCGACAGGGTGGCTCTGGAAACACCATATATTTT CASRRQGGSGNTIYF many TRBJ1-3 15 TRBD1 TRBV27
TGTGCCAGCAGCTTATCGGGAGAGACCCAGTACTTC CASSLSGETQYF many TRBJ2-5 12 NA TRBV11-2
TGCAGTGCTAGAGACCAAACTAGCGGACTCCAAGAGACCCAGTACTTC CSARDQTSGLQETQYF many TRBJ2-5 16 TRBD2 TRBV20-1
TGTGCCAGCAGTTACCAACCGGGACGATTACAGAACACTGAAGCTTTCTTT CASSYQPGRLQNTEAFF many TRBJ1-1 17 NA TRBV6-5
TGTGCCAGCAGCCCCATCGGGAACTATGGCTACACCTTC CASSPIGNYGYTF many TRBJ1-2 13 NA TRBV27
TGTGCCAGCATTATAGACACCAGAAATAATTCACCCCTCCACTTT CASIIDTRNNSPLHF many TRBJ1-6 15 NA TRBV28
TGTGCCAGCAGGAGACCTCGACTGACCGAAGAGACCCAGTACTTC CASRRPRLTEETQYF many TRBJ2-5 15 NA TRBV6-2/TRBV6-3
TGTGCCAGCAGCTTTGCCCAGAGCTCGGGGACCCAGTACTTC CASSFAQSSGTQYF many TRBJ2-5 14 NA TRBV12-1
TGTGCCAGCAGCTTAGGGGGACAGCGGGGGCAAGAGACCCAGTACTTC CASSLGGQRGQETQYF many TRBJ2-5 16 NA TRBV7-9
TGTGCCAGCAGTGTTTTATGGGGGGAAGGTGGCTACACCTTC CASSVLWGEGGYTF many TRBJ1-2 14 NA TRBV12-3/TRBV12-4
TGTGCCACCGCCACCGGACAGCTCAGAGGTGAGCAGTTCTTC CATATGQLRGEQFF many TRBJ2-1 14 NA TRBV6-6
TGCGCCAGCAGCTTGGTCGGGGCAGCCTCTGGGGCCAACGTCCTGACTTTC CASSLVGAASGANVLTF medium-sized TRBJ2-6 17 NA TRBV5-1
TGTGCCAGCAGCGCGGGACAGGGGTACTCCGGGGAGCTGTTTTTT CASSAGQGYSGELFF many TRBJ2-2 15 TRBD1 TRBV7-2
TGCAGCGTCGAGGAGGGATCCTCGGGGCCCCTCAACTTT CSVEEGSSGPLNF many TRBJ1-6 13 NA TRBV29-1
TGCAGTGCTAGTCGGGTGGGAGAGACCCAGTACTTC CSASRVGETQYF many TRBJ2-5 12 NA TRBV20-1
TGTGCCAGCAGCTCCGGACAGGGAGAAGATGGCGAGCAGTACTTC CASSSGQGEDGEQYF many TRBJ2-7 15 TRBD1 TRBV9
TGTGCCAGCAGCGGAGGACAGGGCGCCCACGAGCAGTACTTC CASSGGQGAHEQYF many TRBJ2-7 14 TRBD1 TRBV25-1
TGTGCCAGCAGTTACATGGGTGGCGGGTCCACCGGGGAGCTGTTTTTT CASSYMGGGSTGELFF many TRBJ2-2 16 NA TRBV6-2/TRBV6-3
TGCGCCAGCAGTCAGGGGTTCCGCTCTGGGGCCAACGTCCTGACTTTC CASSQGFRSGANVLTF many TRBJ2-6 16 NA TRBV5-1
TGTGCCAGCAGTTACTCAGGAAATGGCTACACCTTC CASSYSGNGYTF medium-sized TRBJ1-2 12 NA TRBV6-5
TGTGCCAGCAGTCCATTCGTCCCGGGACTAGCGGGGGGGACCTCCTACGAGCAGTACTTC CASSPFVPGLAGGTSYEQYF many TRBJ2-7 20 TRBD2 TRBV6-6
TGTGCCAGCACCACTGGACAGGTCGAGGGCTACACCTTC CASTTGQVEGYTF many TRBJ1-2 13 TRBD1 TRBV12-3/TRBV12-4
TGTGCCAGCAGTCCCCGACAGTTCATCTATGGCTACACCTTC CASSPRQFIYGYTF many TRBJ1-2 14 NA TRBV12-3/TRBV12-4
TGCAGCGCCAAGAGCACTGAAGCTTTCTTT CSAKSTEAFF medium-sized TRBJ1-1 10 NA TRBV29-1
TGCGCCAGCAGCTTGGAGGGGGAGGATGGAGATACGCAGTATTTT CASSLEGEDGDTQYF many TRBJ2-3 15 NA TRBV5-1
TGTGCCAGCAGCTTAATAGGGATTAGCAATCAGCCCCAGCATTTT CASSLIGISNQPQHF many TRBJ1-5 15 NA TRBV7-2
TGTGCCAGCAGTTTAGGAGGGACTAATTCACCCCTCAACTTT CASSLGGTNSPLNF few TRBJ1-6 14 NA TRBV27
TGTGCCAGCAGTTTCAGGGGGGAAGGAATGAACACTGAAGCTTTCTTT CASSFRGEGMNTEAFF few TRBJ1-1 16 TRBD1 TRBV27
TGTGCCAGCAGCTCTCTAGCGGGGGGAGCCAATGAGCAGTTCTTC CASSSLAGGANEQFF many TRBJ2-1 15 TRBD2 TRBV7-8
TGCGCCAGCAGCGGGACTAGCGGTAACACCGGGGAGCTGTTTTTT CASSGTSGNTGELFF many TRBJ2-2 15 TRBD2 TRBV5-1
TGCGCCAGCAGCTTGGCGCGAAACTATGGACAGACAGATACGCAGTATTTT CASSLARNYGQTDTQYF many TRBJ2-3 17 NA TRBV5-1
TGTGCCAGCACAACAGGGACCGGGGAGCTGTTTTTT CASTTGTGELFF many TRBJ2-2 12 NA TRBV2
TGTGCCAGCAGTGGAGGTCACGGCACAGATACGCAGTATTTT CASSGGHGTDTQYF many TRBJ2-3 14 NA TRBV2
TGTGCCAGCAGTTTAGAGAGGGGGCGTTACTACAATGAGCAGTTCTTC CASSLERGRYYNEQFF many TRBJ2-1 16 TRBD1 TRBV28
TGTGCCAGCAGCTTAGAACCGGGACAGTTTTCTTATGGCTACACCTTC CASSLEPGQFSYGYTF many TRBJ1-2 16 TRBD1 TRBV7-9
TGCAGTGCTAGAGGCCCGGGGGCGCGCGGCTACACCTTC CSARGPGARGYTF many TRBJ1-2 13 NA TRBV20-1
TGCGCCAGCAGCTTGTCCGGGGGGCGCCCCTACGAGCAGTACTTC CASSLSGGRPYEQYF many TRBJ2-7 15 NA TRBV5-1
TGCAGTGCTAGAGATTACGGGGGGGCCACAGATACGCAGTATTTT CSARDYGGATDTQYF many TRBJ2-3 15 TRBD2 TRBV20-1
TGTGCCAGCAGTACCTTGGGACACCCCACCGCTCGGGACATTCAGTACTTC CASSTLGHPTARDIQYF many TRBJ2-4 17 NA TRBV28
TGCAGTGTTTCAGAGCCCCCTCACAATGAGCAGTTCTTC CSVSEPPHNEQFF medium-sized TRBJ2-1 13 NA TRBV20-1
TGCAGTGCTGTGACTAGCGGGGGTGCAGATACGCAGTATTTT CSAVTSGGADTQYF few TRBJ2-3 14 TRBD2 TRBV20-1
TGCGCCAGCAGCTTGATGTCCTACAATGAGCAGTTCTTC CASSLMSYNEQFF many TRBJ2-1 13 NA TRBV5-1
TGCAGTGCTAGAGATAATGATAATTCACTCCTCCACTTT CSARDNDNSLLHF once TRBJ1-6 13 NA TRBV20-1
TGCGCCAGCAGCCCCACACCGGACCCGGCAGATACGCAGTATTTT CASSPTPDPADTQYF many TRBJ2-3 15 NA TRBV5-1